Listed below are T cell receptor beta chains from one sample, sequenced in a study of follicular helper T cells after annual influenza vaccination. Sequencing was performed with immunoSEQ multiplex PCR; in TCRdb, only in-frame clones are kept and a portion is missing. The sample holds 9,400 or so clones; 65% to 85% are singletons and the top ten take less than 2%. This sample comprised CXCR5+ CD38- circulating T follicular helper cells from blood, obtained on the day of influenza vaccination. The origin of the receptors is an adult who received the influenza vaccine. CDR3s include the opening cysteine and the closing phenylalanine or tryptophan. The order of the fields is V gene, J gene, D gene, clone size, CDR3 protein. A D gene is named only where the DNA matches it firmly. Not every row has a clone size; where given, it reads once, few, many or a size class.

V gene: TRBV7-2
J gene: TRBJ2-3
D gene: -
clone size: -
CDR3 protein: CASSLWRGDTQYF

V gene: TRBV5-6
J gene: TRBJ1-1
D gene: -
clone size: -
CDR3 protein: CASSWGGWTEAFF

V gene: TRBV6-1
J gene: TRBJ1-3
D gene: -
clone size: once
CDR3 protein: CASSEFFVQQSRNTIYF

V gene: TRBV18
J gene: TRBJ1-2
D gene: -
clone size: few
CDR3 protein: CASSPLSDTPGEGYTF

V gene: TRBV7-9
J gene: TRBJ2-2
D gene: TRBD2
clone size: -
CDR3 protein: CASSLASPGGAGELFF

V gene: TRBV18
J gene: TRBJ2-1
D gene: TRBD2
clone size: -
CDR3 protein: CASSPASGSYNEQFF

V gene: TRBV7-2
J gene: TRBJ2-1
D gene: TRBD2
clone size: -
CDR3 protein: CASSKTRLAGVSNEQFF

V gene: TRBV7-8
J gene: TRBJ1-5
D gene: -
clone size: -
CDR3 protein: CASSPPPAGTRQPQHF

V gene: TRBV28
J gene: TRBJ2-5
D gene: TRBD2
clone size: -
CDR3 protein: CASSLSGRAGETQYF

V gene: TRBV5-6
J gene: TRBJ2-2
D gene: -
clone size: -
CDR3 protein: CASSSGRLANTGELFF